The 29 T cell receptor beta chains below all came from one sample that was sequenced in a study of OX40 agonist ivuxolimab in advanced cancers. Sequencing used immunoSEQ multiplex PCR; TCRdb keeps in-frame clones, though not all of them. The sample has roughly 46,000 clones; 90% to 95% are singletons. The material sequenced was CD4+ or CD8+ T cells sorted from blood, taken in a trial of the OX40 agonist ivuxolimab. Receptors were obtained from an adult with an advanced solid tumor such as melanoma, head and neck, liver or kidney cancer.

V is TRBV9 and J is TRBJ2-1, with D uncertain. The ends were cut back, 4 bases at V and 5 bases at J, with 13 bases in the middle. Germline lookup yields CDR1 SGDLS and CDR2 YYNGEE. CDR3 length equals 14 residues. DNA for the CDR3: TGTGCCAGCAGCTCGCCAGGACGGCACAATGAGCAGTTCTTC. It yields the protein CASSSPGRHNEQFF. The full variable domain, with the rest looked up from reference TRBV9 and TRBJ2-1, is DSGVTQTPKHLITATGQRVTLRCSPRSGDLSVYWYQQSLDQGLQFLIQYYNGEERAKGNILERFSAQQFPDLHSELNLSSLELGDSALYFCASSSPGRHNEQFFGPGTRLTVL.

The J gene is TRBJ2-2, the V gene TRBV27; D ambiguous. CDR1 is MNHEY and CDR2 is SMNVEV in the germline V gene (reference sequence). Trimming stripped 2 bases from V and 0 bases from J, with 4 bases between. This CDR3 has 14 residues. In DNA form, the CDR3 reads TGTGCCAGCAGTTTAGGGTCGAACACCGGGGAGCTGTTTTTT. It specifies CASSLGSNTGELFF.

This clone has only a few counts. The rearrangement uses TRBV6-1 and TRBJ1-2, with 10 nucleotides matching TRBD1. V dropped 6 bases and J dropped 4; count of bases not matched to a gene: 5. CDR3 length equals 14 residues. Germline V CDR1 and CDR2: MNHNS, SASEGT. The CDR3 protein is CASSDRGLFYGYTF. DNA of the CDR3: TGTGCCAGCAGCGACAGGGGGCTCTTCTATGGCTACACCTTC.

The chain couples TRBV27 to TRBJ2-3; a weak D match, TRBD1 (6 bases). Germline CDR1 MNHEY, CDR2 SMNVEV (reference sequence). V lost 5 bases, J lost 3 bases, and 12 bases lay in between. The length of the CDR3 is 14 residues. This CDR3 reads CASSPQGWTDTQYF. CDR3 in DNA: TGTGCCAGCAGTCCCCAGGGGTGGACAGATACGCAGTATTTT.

The CDR3 spells CASSLEPGGDYNEQFF. The CDR3 DNA reads as TGCGCCAGCAGCTTGGAACCAGGGGGGGACTACAATGAGCAGTTCTTC. The chain joins TRBV5-1 to TRBJ2-1; tentatively, D is TRBD1 or TRBD2 (7 bases each). The CDR3 is 16 residues long. In germline, CDR1 is SGHRS, CDR2 YFSETQ. Deletions cut 0 bases from V and 3 bases from J, with 13 bases between. Full variable domain (outside the CDR3, taken from reference TRBV5-1 and TRBJ2-1): KAGVTQTPRYLIKTRGQQVTLSCSPISGHRSVSWYQQTPGQGLQFLFEYFSETQRNKGNFPGRFSGRQFSNSRSEMNVSTLELGDSALYLCASSLEPGGDYNEQFFGPGTRLTVL.

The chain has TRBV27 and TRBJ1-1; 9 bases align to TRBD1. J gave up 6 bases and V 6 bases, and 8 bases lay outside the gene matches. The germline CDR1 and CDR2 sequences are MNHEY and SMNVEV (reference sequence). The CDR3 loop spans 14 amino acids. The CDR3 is CASSTRQGVSEAFF. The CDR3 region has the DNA TGTGCCAGCAGCACCCGACAGGGGGTCTCTGAAGCTTTCTTT.

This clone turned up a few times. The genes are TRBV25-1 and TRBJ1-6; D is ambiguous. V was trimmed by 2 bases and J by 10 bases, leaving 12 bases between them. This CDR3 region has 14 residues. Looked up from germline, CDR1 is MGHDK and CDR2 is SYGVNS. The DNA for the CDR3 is TGTGCCAGCAGTGAACGGCTTCTGGGATCACCCCTCCACTTT. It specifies CASSERLLGSPLHF.

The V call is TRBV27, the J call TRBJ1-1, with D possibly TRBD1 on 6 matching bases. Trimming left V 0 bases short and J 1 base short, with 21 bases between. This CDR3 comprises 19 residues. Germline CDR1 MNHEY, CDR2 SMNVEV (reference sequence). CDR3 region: CASSLSLYPAQGSNTEAFF. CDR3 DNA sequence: TGTGCCAGCAGTTTATCCCTCTATCCCGCACAGGGTTCGAACACTGAAGCTTTCTTT.

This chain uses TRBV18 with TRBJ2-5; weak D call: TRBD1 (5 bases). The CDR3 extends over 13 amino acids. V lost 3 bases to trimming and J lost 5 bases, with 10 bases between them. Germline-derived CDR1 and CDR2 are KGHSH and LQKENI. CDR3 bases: TGTGCCAGCTCACCGATGGGGCGCGAGACCCAGTACTTC. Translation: CASSPMGRETQYF.

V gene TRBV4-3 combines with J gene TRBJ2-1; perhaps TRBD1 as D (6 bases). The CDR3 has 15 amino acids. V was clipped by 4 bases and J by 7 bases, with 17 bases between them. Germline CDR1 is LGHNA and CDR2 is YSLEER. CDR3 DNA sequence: TGCGCCAGCAGCCCGTTTGGGGGCCAAGGGAATGAGCAGTTCTTC. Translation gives CASSPFGGQGNEQFF.

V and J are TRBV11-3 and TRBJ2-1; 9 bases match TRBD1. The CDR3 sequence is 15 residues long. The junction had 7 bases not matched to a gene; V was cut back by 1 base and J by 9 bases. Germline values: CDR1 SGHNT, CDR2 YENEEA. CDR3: CASSLGQGVESEQFF. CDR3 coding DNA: TGTGCCAGCAGCTTAGGACAGGGGGTAGAGAGTGAGCAGTTCTTC.

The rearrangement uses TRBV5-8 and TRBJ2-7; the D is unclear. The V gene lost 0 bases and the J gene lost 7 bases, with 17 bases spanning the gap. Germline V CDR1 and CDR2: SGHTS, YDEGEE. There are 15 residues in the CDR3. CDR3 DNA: TGTGCCAGCAGCTTGGGCCCCGAAGGGCTAGGGGAGCAGTACGTC. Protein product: CASSLGPEGLGEQYV.

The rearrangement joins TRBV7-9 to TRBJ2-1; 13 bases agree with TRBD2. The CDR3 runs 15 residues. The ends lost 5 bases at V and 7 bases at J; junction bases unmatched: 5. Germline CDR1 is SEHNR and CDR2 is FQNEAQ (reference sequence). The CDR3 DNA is TGTGCCAGCAGCGACGGGACTAGCGGGATAAATGAGCAGTTCTTC. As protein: CASSDGTSGINEQFF. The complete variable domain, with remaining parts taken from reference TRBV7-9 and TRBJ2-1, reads DTGVSQNPRHKITKRGQNVTFRCDPISEHNRLYWYRQTLGQGPEFLTYFQNEAQLEKSRLLSDRFSAERPKGSFSTLEIQRTEQGDSAMYLCASSDGTSGINEQFFGPGTRLTVL.

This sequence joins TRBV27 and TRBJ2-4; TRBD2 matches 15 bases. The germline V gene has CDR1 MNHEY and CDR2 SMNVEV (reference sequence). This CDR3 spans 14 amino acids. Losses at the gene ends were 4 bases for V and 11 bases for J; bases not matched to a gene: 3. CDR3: CASSSGTSGGFQYF. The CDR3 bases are TGTGCCAGCAGTTCCGGGACTAGCGGGGGGTTTCAGTACTTC.

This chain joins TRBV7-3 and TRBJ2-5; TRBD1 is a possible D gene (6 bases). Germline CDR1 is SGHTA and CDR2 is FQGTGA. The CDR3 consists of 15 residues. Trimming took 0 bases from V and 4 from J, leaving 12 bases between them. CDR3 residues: CASSLTLTGRETQYF. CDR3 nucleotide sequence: TGTGCCAGCAGCTTAACGTTAACAGGGAGAGAGACCCAGTACTTC.

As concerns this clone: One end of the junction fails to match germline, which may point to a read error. CDR3 coding DNA: TGTGCTAGCAGCCCCACCTCAGCAGCACATGAGCAGTTCTTC. Translation gives CASSPTSAAHEQFF. The genes are TRBV7-7 and TRBJ2-1; D is uncertain. CDR1 is SSHAT, CDR2 FNYEAQ, per germline (reference sequence). The CDR3 has 14 residues.

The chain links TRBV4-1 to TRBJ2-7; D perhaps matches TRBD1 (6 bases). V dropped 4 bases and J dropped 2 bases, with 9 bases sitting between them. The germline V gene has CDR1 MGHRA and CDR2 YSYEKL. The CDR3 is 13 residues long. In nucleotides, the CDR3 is TGCGCCAGCAGCCCAGGGACAACCTACGAGCAGTACGTC. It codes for CASSPGTTYEQYV.

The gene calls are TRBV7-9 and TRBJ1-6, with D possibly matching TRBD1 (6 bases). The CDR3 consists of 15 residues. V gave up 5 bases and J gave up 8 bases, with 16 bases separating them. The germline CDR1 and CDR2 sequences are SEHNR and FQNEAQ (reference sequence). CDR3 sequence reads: CASSGLGQRDSPLHF. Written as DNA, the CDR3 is TGTGCCAGCAGCGGATTAGGACAGCGGGATTCACCCCTCCACTTT.

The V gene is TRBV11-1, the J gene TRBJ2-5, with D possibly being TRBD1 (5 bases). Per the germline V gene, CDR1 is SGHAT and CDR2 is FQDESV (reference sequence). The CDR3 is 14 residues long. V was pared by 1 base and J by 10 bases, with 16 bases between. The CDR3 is CASSLVYQGLDQYF. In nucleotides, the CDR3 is TGTGCCAGCAGCTTAGTTTATCAGGGTCTGGACCAGTACTTC.

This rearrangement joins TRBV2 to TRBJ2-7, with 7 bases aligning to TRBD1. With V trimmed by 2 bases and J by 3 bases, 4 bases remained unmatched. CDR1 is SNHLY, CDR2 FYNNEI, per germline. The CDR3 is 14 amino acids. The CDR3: CASSEPGQNYEQYV. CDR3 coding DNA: TGTGCCAGCAGTGAACCGGGACAGAACTACGAGCAGTACGTC.

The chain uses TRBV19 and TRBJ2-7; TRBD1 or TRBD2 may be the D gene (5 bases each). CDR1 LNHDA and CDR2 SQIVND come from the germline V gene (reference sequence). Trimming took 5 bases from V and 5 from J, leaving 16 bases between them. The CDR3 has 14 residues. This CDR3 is CASSSAAGAHEQYV. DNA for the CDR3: TGTGCCAGTAGTTCCGCAGCCGGGGCCCACGAGCAGTACGTC.

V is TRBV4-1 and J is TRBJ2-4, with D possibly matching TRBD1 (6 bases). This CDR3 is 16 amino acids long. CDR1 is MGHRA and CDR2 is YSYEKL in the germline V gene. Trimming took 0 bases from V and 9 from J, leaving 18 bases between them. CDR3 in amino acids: CASSQDRGQRLGIQYF. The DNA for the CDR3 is TGCGCCAGCAGCCAAGATCGCGGACAGCGACTCGGCATTCAGTACTTC.

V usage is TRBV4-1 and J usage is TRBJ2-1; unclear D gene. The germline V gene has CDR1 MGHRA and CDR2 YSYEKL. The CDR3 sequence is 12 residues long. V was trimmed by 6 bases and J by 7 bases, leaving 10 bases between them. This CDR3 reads CASSMVGNEQFF. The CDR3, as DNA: TGCGCCAGCAGTATGGTGGGGAATGAGCAGTTCTTC.

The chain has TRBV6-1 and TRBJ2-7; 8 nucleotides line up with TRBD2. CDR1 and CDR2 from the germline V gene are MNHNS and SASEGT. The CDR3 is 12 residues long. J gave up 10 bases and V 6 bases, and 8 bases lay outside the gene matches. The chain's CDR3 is CASSLGAGGQYF. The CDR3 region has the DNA TGTGCCAGCAGCCTGGGGGCGGGGGGCCAGTACTTC.

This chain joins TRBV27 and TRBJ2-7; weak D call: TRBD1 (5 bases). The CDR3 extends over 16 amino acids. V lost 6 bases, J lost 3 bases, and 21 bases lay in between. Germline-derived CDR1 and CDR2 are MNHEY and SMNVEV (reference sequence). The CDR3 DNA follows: TGTGCCAGCAGCCTTGGGTCCCCCAGGGCCGGCTACGAGCAGTACTTC. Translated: CASSLGSPRAGYEQYF.

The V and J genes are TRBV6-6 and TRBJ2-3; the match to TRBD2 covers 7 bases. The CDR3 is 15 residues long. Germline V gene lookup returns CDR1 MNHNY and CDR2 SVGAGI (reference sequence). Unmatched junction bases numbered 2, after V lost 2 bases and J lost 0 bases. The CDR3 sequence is CASSYLAASTDTQYF. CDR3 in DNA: TGTGCCAGCAGTTACCTAGCGGCTAGCACAGATACGCAGTATTTT.

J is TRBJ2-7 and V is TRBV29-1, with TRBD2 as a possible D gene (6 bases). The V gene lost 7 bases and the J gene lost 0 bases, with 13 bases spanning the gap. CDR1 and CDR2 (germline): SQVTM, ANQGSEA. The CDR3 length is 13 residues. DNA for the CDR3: TGCAGCGCCTTCGTCGGGAGCTCCTACGAGCAGTACTTC. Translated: CSAFVGSSYEQYF.

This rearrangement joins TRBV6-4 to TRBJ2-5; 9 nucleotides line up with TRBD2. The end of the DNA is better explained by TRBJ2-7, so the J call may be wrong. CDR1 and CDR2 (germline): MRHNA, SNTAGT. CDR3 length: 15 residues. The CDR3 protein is CASSDSSGSSYEQYF. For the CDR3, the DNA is TGTGCCAGCAGTGACTCTAGCGGGAGCTCCTACGAGCAGTACTTC.

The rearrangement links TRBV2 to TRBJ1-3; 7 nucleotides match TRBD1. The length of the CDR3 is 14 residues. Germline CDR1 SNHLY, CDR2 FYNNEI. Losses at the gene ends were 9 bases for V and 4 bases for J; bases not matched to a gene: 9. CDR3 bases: TGTGCCAGTGACAAGGGGGCGAGGGGAAACACCATATATTTT. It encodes CASDKGARGNTIYF.